The source of this TCR beta chain is a study of shared clonotypes between healthy human individuals. Findings of the study overall: Shared clonotypes: about 5.3% naive CD4, under 4% naive CD8, less than 2.5% memory CD4, 0.35% to 0.5% memory CD8. Memory subsets generally showed smaller estimated richness than naive subsets did. The expectation was that sequencing depth would affect clonotype sharing among donors.

It was at deep level that the assay was run. The repertoire was sequenced with immunoSEQ multiplex PCR; TCRdb's copy has only in-frame clones and lacks some. The data hold millions of clones, with around 93% observed a single time. CD45RO-negative, CCR7-selected cells formed the naive CD8 fraction, which excluded terminally differentiated effector memory CD45RA+ cells. The V and J ends lost 1 base and 8 bases respectively, with 17 bases between them. From germline, CDR1 is SEHNR and CDR2 FQNEAQ (reference sequence). The length of the CDR3 is 15 residues. Points on this clone: Its specificity is not known.

The chain couples TRBV7-9 to TRBJ1-2, with D uncertain. Sequences were obtained from naive CD8+ T cells from PBMCs. The clonotype comes from a man between 18 and 35 years old in good health. Some clones in this sample may be carry-over from other donors' samples. This CDR3 reads CASSLEGHKHDGYTF. Here the CDR3 DNA reads TGTGCCAGCAGCTTAGAGGGCCATAAACACGACGGCTACACCTTC.